The entry that follows covers one T cell receptor (beta chain) sequence. The clone's antigen remains unknown. Per-base quality was not reported, and no clone a single base away is much larger than it. DNA was extracted from blood mononuclear cells, and the same DNA was used for both TCR and STAT3 sequencing. The sample is drawn from a study of STAT3 mutations in large granular lymphocyte leukemia (dated by TCRdb to the late 2010s). A note on the overall study: About half of the T-LGLL patients who underwent longitudinal sequencing carried canonical activating STAT3 mutations. A couple of patients with natural killer LGL leukemia were also sequenced longitudinally as controls within the study. Patients were sequenced at under 5 time points on average, with the number of samplings per patient ranging from 2 to 8. Over half of the T-LGLL patients were given one or more immunosuppressive therapy regimens, and 40% of those treated had a hematologic response. From an initial cohort of approximately 200 LGL patients, roughly 17 representative T-LGLL cases were chosen for longitudinal sequencing of TCRbeta and STAT3. Patients with T-cell large granular lymphocyte leukemia underwent serial deep sequencing of TCRbeta CDR3 and STAT3 to reconstruct clonal hierarchy and dynamics. Overall study results and their limits: The linking of therapy response to changes in TCR clonal burden was complicated by variable intervals between samplings and differing treatment regimens. Because no samples were available when a clone first appeared, clonal expansion had to be inferred from samplings taken at other points. All T-LGLL patients had at least one immunodominant TCRbeta clonotype, and roughly half had multiple immunodominant subclonotypes. The burden of the dominant TCR clone was higher than the STAT3 mutant burden in several patients, which suggests that the STAT3 mutation arose secondarily inside a clone that had already expanded. In 6 of 18 patients, TCR clonotype switching occurred after therapy, and every newly emerging clone was STAT3 wild type. Persisting codominant clonotypes in some patients meant a small but highly pathogenic clone may have been missed.

Looking up the germline V gene (reference sequence) yields CDR1 MNHEY and CDR2 SMNVEV. Trimming at the junction amounts to 2 bases on V and 0 bases on J, and the germline ends lie 14 bases apart. Its CDR3 holds 18 amino acids, cysteine through phenylalanine. Here the CDR3 DNA is all that survives: 54 bases in frame from base 1. An Illumina MiSeq was used to sequence the TCRbeta libraries, yielding an average of about 40,000 productive templates per sample. Using multiplex PCR amplification, the immunoSEQ assay generated the TCRbeta CDR3 libraries. In the original analysis: Repertoire diversity was calculated as previously defined, and values close to 0 indicated extremely monoclonal samples. The clones in this table, taken by TCRdb from immuneACCESS, are in-frame only. Not every clone is retained; where verified, under half of the shortfall comes from an unresolved V gene, and the cause of the rest is unknown. Clone size and the V and J calls come from that table; the DNA yielded D and trimming. The sample table shows about 42,000 clones, and roughly three quarters are seen once. 0.43% of the sample goes to the ten largest clones.

Source material: PBMCs. The chain links TRBV27 with TRBJ1-6; the D gene identity is not certain. The receptor comes from a human donor with T large granular lymphocyte leukemia. Some clones in this sample may be carry-over from other donors' samples. The nucleotides are TGTGCCAGCAGTTTAGGGCAGGCCCGGAGCTCCTATAATTCACCCCTCCACTTT. This gives the protein CASSLGQARSSYNSPLHF.